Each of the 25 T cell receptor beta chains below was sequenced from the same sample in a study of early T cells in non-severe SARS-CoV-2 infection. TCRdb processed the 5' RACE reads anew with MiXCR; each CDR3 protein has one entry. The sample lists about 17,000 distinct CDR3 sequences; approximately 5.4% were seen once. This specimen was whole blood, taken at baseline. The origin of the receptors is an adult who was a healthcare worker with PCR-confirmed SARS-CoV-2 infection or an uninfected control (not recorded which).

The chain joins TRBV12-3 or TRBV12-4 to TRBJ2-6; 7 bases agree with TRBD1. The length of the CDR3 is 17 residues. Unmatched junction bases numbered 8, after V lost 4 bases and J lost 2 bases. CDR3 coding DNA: TGTGCCAGCAGTTCCACCTATACAGGGGCTGGGGCCAACGTCCTGACTTTC. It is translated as CASSSTYTGAGANVLTF.

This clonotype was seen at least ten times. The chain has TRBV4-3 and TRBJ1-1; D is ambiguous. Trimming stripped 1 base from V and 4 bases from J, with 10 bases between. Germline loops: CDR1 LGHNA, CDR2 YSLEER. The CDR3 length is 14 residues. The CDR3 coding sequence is TGCGCCAGCAGCCAAGTTGCCGGTAGCACTGAAGCTTTCTTT. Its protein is CASSQVAGSTEAFF.

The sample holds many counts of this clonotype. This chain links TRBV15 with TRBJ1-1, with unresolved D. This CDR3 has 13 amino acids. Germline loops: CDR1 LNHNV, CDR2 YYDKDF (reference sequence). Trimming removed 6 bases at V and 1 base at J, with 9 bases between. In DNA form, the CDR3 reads TGTGCCACCAGATCCAACAGGAACACTGAAGCTTTCTTT. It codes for CATRSNRNTEAFF.

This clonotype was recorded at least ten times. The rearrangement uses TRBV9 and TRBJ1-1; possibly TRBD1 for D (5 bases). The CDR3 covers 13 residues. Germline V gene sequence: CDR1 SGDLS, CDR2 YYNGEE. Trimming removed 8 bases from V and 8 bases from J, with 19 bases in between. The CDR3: CASTYLGVGEAFF. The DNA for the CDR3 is TGTGCCAGTACATACTTAGGGGTAGGGGAAGCTTTCTTT.

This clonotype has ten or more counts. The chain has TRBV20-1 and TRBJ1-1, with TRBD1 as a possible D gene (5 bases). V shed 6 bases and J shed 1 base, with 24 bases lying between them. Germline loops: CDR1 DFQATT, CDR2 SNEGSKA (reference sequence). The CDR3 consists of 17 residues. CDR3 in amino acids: CSAPQILRFGGNTEAFF. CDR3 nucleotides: TGCAGTGCCCCACAAATTTTAAGATTCGGGGGGAACACTGAAGCTTTCTTT.

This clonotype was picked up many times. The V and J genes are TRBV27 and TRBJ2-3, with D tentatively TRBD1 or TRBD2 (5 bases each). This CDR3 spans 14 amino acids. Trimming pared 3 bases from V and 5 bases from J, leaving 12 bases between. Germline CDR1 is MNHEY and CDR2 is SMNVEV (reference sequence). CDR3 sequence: CASSFEGSRDTQYF. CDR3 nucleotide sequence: TGTGCCAGCAGTTTTGAGGGGTCTCGAGATACGCAGTATTTT.

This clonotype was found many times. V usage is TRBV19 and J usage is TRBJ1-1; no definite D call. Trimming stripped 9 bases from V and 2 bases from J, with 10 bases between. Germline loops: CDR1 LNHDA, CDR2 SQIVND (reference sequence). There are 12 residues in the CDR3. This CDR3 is CASEAHNTEAFF. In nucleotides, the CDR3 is TGTGCCAGCGAGGCCCATAACACTGAAGCTTTCTTT.

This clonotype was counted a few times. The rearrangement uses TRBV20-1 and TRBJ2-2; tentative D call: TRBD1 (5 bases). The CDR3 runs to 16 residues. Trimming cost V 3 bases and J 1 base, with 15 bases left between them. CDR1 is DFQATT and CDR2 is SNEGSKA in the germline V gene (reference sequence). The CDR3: CSASYDRQMNTGELFF. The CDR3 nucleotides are TGCAGTGCTAGTTACGACAGACAGATGAACACCGGGGAGCTGTTTTTT.

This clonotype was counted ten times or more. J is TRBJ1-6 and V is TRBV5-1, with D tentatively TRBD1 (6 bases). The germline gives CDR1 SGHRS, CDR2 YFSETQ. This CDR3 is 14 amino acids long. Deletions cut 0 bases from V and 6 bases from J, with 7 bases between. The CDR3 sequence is CASSLDRVNSPLHF. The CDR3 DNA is TGCGCCAGCAGCTTGGACAGGGTTAATTCACCCCTCCACTTT.

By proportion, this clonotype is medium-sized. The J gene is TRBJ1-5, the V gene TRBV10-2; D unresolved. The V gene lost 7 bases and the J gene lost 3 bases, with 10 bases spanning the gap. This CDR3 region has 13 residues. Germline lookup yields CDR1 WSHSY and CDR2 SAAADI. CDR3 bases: TGCGCCAGCACCGGAGGTTACAATCAGCCCCAGCATTTT. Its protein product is CASTGGYNQPQHF.

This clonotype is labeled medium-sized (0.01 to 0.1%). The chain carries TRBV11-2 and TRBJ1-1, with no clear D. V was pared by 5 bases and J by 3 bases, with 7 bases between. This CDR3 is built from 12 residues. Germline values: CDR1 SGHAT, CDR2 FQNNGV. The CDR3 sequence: CASSASDTEAFF. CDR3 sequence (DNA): TGTGCCAGCAGCGCGTCTGACACTGAAGCTTTCTTT.

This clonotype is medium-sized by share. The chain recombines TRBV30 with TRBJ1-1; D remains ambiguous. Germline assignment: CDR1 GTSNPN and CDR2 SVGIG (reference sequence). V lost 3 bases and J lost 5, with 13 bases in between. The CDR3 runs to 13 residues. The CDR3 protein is CAWRAWVRTEAFF. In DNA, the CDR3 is TGTGCCTGGAGAGCTTGGGTTCGGACTGAAGCTTTCTTT.

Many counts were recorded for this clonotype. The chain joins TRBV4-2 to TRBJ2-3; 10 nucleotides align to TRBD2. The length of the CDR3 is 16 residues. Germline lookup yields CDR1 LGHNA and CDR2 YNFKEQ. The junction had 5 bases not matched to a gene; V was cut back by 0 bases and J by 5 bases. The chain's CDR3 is CASSQDSSGGVDTQYF. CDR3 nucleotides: TGTGCCAGCAGCCAAGATTCGAGCGGGGGGGTAGATACGCAGTATTTT.

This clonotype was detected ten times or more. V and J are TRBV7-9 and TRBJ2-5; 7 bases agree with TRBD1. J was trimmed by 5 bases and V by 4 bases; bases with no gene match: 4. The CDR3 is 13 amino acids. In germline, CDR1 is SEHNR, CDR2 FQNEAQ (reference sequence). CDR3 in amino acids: CASSSQGDETQYF. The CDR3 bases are TGTGCCAGCAGCTCGCAGGGGGACGAGACCCAGTACTTC.

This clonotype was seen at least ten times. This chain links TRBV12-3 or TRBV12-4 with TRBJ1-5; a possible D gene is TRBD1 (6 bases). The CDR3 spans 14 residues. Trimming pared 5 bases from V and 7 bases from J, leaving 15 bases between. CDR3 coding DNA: TGTGCCAGCAGTCCTGGTGGACAGAACCAGCCCCAGCATTTT. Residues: CASSPGGQNQPQHF.

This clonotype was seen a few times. CDR3 nucleotide sequence: TGTGCCAGCAGCTTCCGACTAGCGGGGGCCACAGATACGCAGTATTTT. Translated: CASSFRLAGATDTQYF. The rearrangement links TRBV3-1 to TRBJ2-3; 12 nucleotides line up with TRBD2. This CDR3 region has 16 residues. Germline assignment: CDR1 LGHDT and CDR2 YNNKEL (reference sequence). With V trimmed by 5 bases and J by 2 bases, 5 bases remained unmatched.

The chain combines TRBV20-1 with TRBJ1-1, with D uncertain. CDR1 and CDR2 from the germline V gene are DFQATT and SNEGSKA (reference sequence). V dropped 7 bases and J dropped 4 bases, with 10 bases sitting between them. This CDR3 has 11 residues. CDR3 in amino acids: CSVAESTEAFF. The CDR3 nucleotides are TGCAGTGTCGCGGAGTCCACTGAAGCTTTCTTT.

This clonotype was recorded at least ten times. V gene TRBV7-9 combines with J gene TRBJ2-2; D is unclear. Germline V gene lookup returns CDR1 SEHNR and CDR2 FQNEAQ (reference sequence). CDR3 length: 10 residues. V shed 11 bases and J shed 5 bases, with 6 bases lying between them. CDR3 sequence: CAGDTGELFF. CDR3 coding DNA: TGTGCCGGAGATACCGGGGAGCTGTTTTTT.

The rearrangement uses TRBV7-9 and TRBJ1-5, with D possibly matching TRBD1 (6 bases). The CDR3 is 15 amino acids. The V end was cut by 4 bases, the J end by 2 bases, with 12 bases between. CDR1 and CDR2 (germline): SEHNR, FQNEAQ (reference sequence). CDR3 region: CASSYRAIGNQPQHF. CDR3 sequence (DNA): TGTGCCAGCAGCTACAGGGCGATCGGCAATCAGCCCCAGCATTTT. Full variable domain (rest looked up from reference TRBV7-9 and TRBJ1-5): DTGVSQNPRHKITKRGQNVTFRCDPISEHNRLYWYRQTLGQGPEFLTYFQNEAQLEKSRLLSDRFSAERPKGSFSTLEIQRTEQGDSAMYLCASSYRAIGNQPQHFGDGTRLSIL.

CDR3 DNA sequence: TGTGCCAGCAGCCTGGGGGTTGACACCTCCTATGGCTACACCTTC. Its translation: CASSLGVDTSYGYTF. The chain couples TRBV5-4 to TRBJ1-2; TRBD1 might be the D (5 bases). Germline V gene sequence: CDR1 SGHNT, CDR2 YYREEE (reference sequence). CDR3 length equals 15 residues. Trimming shortened V by 4 bases and J by 4 bases, and 17 bases separated the two germline ends.

The CDR3 protein is CASSPLIGGETQYF. The CDR3 DNA follows: TGCGCCAGCAGCCCGCTGATCGGGGGGGAGACCCAGTACTTC. This sequence joins TRBV5-1 and TRBJ2-5, with TRBD2 matching over 7 bases. V gave up 4 bases and J gave up 5 bases; unmatched junction bases: 8. CDR3 length: 14 amino acids. Germline CDR1 is SGHRS and CDR2 is YFSETQ.

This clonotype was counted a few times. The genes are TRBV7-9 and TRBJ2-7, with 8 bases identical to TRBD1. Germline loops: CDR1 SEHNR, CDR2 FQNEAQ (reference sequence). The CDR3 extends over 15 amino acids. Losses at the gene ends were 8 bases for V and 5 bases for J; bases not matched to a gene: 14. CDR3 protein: CASAGQDLLHHEQYF. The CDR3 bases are TGTGCCAGCGCGGGACAGGACTTATTACACCACGAGCAGTACTTC.

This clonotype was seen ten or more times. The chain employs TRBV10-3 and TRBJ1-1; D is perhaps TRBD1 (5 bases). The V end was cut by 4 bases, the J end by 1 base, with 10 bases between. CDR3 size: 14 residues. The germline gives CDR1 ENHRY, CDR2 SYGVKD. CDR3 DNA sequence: TGTGCCATCAGTGTTCGGGGGAGGAACACTGAAGCTTTCTTT. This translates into CAISVRGRNTEAFF.

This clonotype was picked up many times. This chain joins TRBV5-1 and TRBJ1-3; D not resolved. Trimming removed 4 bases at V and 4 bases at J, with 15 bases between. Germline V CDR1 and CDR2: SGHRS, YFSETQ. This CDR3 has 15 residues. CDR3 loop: CASSVSTPTGNTIYF. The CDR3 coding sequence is TGCGCCAGCAGCGTGTCGACTCCTACGGGAAACACCATATATTTT. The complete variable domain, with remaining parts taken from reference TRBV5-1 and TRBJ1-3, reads KAGVTQTPRYLIKTRGQQVTLSCSPISGHRSVSWYQQTPGQGLQFLFEYFSETQRNKGNFPGRFSGRQFSNSRSEMNVSTLELGDSALYLCASSVSTPTGNTIYFGEGSWLTVV.

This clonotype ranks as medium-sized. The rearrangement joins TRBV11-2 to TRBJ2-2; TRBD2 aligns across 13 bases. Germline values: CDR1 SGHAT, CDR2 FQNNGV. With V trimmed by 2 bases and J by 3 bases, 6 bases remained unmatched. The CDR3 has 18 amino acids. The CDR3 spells CASSLFGLAGDYTGELFF. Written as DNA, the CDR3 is TGTGCCAGCAGCTTATTTGGACTAGCGGGGGACTACACCGGGGAGCTGTTTTTT.